This T cell receptor beta chain comes out of a study of T cells in Graves' hyperthyroidism and ophthalmopathy. There were TCR beta CDR3 regions amplified from RNA transcripts. The HTBI primer set was used in a first-round RT-PCR of the TCR CDR3. TCRdb itself ran the multiplex PCR reads through MiXCR, one entry per CDR3 protein. The table records hundreds of thousands of distinct CDR3 sequences, around 19% of them present only once. Study outcomes and limitations: Most expanded thyroid clonotypes above 0.001 recurred in blood. Separation of ophthalmopathy from stable hyperthyroidism was achieved by a 13 V-J model.

Notes on this clonotype: The antigen remains unidentified.

The blood sample predates any ophthalmopathy symptoms, coming from first hyperthyroidism diagnosis. Trimming cost V 4 bases and J 2 bases, with 6 bases left between them. The CDR3 runs to 12 residues. CDR1 and CDR2 from the germline V gene are SQVTM and ANQGSEA. The receptor's source is a woman aged 45-65 years with Graves' hyperthyroidism that later progressed to Graves' ophthalmopathy. Sequenced material: blood. The V gene is TRBV29-1, the J gene TRBJ2-1; tentative D call: TRBD1 (6 bases). The CDR3 spells CSVGDTYNEQFF. In DNA, the CDR3 is TGCAGCGTTGGGGACACCTACAATGAGCAGTTCTTC.